This TCR beta chain emerged from a study of cytomegalovirus exposure and HLA in healthy donors. Study-level findings and limits: There were under 200 TCR beta chains listed as cytomegalovirus-associated. The tendency of first-cohort TCR clusters to co-occur in the 120 validation repertoires was identified by a subsequent analysis.

With regard to this clone: Its antigen is unknown.

Trimming removed 2 bases at V and 7 bases at J, with 14 bases between. The CDR3 is 14 amino acids. CDR1 is MNHNY, CDR2 SVGAGI, per germline (reference sequence). TCRdb's table, derived via immunoSEQ multiplex PCR, lists solely in-frame clones and lacks some. The sample yields approximately 300,000 clones, roughly 89% seen once. This chain uses TRBV6-6 with TRBJ1-2; a possible D gene is TRBD1 (5 bases). Input material: PBMCs. The TCR originated in a woman under 30 in good health and CMV-seronegative. This CDR3 reads CASSYPSGILGYTF. The CDR3 DNA reads as TGTGCCAGCAGTTACCCCTCAGGGATCCTTGGCTACACCTTC.